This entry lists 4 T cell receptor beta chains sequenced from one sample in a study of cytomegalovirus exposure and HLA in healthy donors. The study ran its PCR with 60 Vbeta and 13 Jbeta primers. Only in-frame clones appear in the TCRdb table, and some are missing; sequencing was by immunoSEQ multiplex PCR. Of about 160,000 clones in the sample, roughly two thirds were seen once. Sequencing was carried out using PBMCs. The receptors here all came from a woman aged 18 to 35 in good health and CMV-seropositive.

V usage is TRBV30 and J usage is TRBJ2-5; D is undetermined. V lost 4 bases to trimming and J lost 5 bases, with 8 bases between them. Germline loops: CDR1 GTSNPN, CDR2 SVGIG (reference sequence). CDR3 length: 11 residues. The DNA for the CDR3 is TGTGCCTGGACCCTAGTGGAGACCCAGTACTTC. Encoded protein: CAWTLVETQYF.

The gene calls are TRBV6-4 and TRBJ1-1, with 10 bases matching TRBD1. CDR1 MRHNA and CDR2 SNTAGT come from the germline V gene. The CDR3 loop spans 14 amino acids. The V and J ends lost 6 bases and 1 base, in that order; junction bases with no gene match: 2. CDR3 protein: CASRRDRGNTEAFF. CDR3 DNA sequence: TGTGCCAGCAGAAGGGACAGGGGGAACACTGAAGCTTTCTTT.

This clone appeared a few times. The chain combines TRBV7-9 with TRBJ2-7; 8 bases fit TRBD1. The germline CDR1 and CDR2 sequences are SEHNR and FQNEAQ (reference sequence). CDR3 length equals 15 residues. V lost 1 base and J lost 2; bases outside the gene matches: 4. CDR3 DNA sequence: TGTGCCAGCAGCTTAGGGACAGGGCCGGCCTACGAGCAGTACTTC. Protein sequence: CASSLGTGPAYEQYF.

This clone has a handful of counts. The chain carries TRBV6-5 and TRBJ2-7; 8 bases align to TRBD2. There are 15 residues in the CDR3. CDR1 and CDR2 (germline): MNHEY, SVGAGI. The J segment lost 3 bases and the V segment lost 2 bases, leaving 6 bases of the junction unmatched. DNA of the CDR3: TGTGCCAGCAGTTACGTTCGGGAGGGGCGCTACGAGCAGTACTTC. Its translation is CASSYVREGRYEQYF.